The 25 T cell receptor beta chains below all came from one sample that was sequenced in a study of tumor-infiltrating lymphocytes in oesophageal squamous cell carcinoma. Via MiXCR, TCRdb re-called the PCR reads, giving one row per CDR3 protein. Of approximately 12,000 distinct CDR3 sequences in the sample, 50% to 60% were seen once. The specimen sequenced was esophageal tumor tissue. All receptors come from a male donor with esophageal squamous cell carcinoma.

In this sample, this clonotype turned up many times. The CDR3 DNA reads TGTGCCAGCAGTTCGACAGGGGGGGCTTGGAAGCCCCAGCATTTT. Translating gives CASSSTGGAWKPQHF. V is TRBV28 and J is TRBJ1-5; TRBD1 matches at 9 bases. This CDR3 is built from 15 residues. Germline loops: CDR1 MDHEN, CDR2 SYDVKM. The V segment lost 4 bases and the J segment 8 bases; nucleotides outside the gene matches: 9.

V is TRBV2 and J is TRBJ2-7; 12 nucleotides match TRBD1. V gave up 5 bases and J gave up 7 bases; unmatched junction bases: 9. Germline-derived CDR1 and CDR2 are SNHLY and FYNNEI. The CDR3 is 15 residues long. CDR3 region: CASSPSRDRGQEQYF. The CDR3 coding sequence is TGTGCCAGCAGTCCTAGCCGGGACAGGGGGCAAGAGCAGTACTTC.

The CDR3 protein is CASTRGRGRRTETQYF. CDR3 DNA sequence: TGTGCCAGCACAAGAGGTCGGGGACGCAGAACAGAGACCCAGTACTTC. V usage is TRBV6-6 and J usage is TRBJ2-5; TRBD1 or TRBD2 may be the D gene (5 bases each). Germline loops: CDR1 MNHNY, CDR2 SVGAGI (reference sequence). The CDR3 runs 16 residues. V lost 7 bases and J 4 bases, leaving 22 bases between the germline ends.

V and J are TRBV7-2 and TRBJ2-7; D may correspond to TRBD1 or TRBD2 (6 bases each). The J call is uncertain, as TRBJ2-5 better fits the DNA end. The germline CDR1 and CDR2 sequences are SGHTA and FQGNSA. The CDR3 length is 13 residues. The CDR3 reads CASSRGVGETQYF. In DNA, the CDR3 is TGTGCCAGCAGCAGGGGGGTTGGAGAGACCCAGTACTTC.

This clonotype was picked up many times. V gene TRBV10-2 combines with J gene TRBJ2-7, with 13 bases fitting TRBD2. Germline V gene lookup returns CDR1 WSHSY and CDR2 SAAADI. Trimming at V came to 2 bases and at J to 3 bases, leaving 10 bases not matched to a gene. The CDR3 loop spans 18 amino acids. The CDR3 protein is CASSEHGQGLAGNYEQYF. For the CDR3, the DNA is TGCGCCAGCAGTGAGCATGGCCAGGGACTAGCGGGAAACTACGAGCAGTACTTC.

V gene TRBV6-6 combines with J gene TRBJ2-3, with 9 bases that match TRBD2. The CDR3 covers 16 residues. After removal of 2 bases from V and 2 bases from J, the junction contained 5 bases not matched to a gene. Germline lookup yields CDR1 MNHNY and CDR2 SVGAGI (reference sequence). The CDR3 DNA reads TGTGCCAGCAGTTACGGGCTAGCGGGGAACACAGATACGCAGTATTTT. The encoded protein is CASSYGLAGNTDTQYF.

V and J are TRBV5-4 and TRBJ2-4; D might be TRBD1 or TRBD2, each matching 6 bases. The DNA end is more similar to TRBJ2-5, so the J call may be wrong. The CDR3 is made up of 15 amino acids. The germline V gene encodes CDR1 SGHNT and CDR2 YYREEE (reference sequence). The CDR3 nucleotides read TGTGCCAGCAGCTTGGCCTCGGGGGCCCAAGAGACCCAGTACTTC. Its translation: CASSLASGAQETQYF.

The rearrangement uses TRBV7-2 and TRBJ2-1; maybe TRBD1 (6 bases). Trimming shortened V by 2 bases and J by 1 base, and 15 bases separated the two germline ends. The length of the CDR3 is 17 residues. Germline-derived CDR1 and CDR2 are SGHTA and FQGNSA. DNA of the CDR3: TGTGCCAGCAGCTTATCCAGGGGCGGCGCATCCTACAATGAGCAGTTCTTC. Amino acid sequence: CASSLSRGGASYNEQFF.

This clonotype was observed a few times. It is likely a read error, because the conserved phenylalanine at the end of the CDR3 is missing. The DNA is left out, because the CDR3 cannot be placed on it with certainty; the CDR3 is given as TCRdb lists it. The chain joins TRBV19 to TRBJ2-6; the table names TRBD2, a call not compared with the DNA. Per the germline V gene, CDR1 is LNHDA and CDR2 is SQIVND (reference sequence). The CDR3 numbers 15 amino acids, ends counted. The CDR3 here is CASSLTPGSPLHFGN.

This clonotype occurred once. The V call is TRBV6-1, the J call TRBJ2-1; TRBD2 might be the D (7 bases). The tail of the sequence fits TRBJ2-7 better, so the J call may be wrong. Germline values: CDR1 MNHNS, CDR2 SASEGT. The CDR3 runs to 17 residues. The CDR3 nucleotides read TGTGCCAGCAGTTCTGCGGGGGCGTCCCTGTGGGATTACGAGCAGTACTTC. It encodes CASSSAGASLWDYEQYF.

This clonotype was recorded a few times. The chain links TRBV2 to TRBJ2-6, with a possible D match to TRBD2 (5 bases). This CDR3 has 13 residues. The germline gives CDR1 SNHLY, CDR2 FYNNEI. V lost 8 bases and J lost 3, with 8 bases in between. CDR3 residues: CASSGSGANVLTF. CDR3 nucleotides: TGTGCCAGCTCTGGGAGTGGGGCCAACGTCCTGACTTTC.

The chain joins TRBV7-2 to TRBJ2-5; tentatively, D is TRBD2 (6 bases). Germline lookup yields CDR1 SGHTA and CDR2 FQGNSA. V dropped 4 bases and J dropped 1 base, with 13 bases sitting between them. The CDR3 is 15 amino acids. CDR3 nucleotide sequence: TGTGCCAGCAGCTCGACGCGGGGAGTCCAAGAGACCCAGTACTTC. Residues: CASSSTRGVQETQYF.

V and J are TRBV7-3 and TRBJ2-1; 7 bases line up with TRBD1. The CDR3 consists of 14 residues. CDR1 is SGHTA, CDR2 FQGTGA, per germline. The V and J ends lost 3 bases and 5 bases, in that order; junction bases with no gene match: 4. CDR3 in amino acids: CASSFRDSHNEQFF. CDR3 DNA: TGTGCCAGCAGCTTCCGGGACAGTCACAATGAGCAGTTCTTC.

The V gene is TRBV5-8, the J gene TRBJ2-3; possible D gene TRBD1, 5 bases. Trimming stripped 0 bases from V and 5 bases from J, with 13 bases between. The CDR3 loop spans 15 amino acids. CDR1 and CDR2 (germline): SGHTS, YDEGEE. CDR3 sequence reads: CASSLVTATIDTQYF. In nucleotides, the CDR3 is TGTGCCAGCAGCTTGGTGACAGCTACTATAGATACGCAGTATTTT.

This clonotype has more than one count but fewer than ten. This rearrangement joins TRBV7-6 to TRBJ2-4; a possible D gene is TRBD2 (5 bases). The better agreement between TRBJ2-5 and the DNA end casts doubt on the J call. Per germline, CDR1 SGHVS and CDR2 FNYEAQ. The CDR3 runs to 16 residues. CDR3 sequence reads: CASSLSGNHVRETQYF. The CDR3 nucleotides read TGTGCCAGCAGCTTATCCGGGAACCACGTACGAGAGACCCAGTACTTC.

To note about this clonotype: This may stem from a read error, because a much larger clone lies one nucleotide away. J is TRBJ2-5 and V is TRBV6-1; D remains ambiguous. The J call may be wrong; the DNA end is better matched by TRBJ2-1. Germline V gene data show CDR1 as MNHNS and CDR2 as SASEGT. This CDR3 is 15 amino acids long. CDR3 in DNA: TGTGCCAGCAGCCGCGATAGGGAAATCATCTACGAGCAGTTCTTC. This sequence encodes CASSRDREIIYEQFF.

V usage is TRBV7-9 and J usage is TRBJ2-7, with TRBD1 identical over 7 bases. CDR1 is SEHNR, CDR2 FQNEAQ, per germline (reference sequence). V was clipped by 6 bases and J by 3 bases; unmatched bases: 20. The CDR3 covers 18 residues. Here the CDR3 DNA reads TGTGCCAGCAGTTCCCGCCGAGGACTGACAGGGTCGCACTACGAGCAGTACTTC. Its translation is CASSSRRGLTGSHYEQYF.

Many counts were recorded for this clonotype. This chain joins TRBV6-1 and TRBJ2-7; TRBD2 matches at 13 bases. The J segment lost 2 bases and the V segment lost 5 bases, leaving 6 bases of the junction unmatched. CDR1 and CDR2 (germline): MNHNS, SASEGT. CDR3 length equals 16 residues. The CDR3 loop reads CASSRLAGGGTYEQYF. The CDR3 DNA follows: TGTGCCAGCAGTCGACTAGCGGGAGGTGGGACCTACGAGCAGTACTTC.

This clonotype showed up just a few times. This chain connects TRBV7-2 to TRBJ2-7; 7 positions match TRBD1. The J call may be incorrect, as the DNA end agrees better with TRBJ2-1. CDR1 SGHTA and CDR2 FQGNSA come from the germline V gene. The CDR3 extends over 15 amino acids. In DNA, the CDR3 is TGTGCCAGCAGCTTAGAGGGACAGACAAACAATGAGCAGTTCTTC. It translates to CASSLEGQTNNEQFF.

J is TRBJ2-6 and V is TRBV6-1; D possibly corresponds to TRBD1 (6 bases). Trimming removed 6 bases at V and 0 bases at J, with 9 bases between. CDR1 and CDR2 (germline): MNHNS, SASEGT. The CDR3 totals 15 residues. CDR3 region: CASRVQGSGANVLTF. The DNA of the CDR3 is TGTGCCAGCAGAGTACAGGGCTCTGGGGCCAACGTCCTGACTTTC.

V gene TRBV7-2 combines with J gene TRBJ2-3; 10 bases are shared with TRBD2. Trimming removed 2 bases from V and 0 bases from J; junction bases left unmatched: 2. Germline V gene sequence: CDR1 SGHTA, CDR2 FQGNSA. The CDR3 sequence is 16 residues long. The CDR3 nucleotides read TGTGCCAGCAGCTTAATAGCGGGGGGCAGCACAGATACGCAGTATTTT. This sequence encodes CASSLIAGGSTDTQYF.

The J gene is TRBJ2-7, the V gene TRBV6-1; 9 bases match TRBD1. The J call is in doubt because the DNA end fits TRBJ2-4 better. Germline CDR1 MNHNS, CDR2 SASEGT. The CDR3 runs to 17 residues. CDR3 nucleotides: TGTGCCAGCAATACCGGGACAGGGCGATCTCCCAAAAACATTCAGTACTTC. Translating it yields CASNTGTGRSPKNIQYF.

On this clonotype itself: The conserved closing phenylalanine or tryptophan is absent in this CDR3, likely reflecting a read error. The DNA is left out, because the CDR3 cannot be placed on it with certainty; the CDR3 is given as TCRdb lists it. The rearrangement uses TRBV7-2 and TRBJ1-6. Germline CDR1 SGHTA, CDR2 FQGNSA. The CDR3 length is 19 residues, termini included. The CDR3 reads CASSLAGGSAWISPLHFGN.

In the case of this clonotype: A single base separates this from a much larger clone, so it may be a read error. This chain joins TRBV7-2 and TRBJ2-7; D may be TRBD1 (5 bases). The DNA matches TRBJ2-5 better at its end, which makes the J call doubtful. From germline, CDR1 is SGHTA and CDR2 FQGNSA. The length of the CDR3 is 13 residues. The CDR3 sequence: CSSSLGVGETQYF. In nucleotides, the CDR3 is TGTTCCAGCAGCTTAGGGGTCGGAGAGACCCAGTACTTC.

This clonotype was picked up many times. The CDR3 sequence: CARGTGGGSGELFF. CDR3 coding DNA: TGTGCCAGGGGGACAGGGGGAGGAAGCGGGGAGCTGTTTTTT. This rearrangement joins TRBV2 to TRBJ2-2; TRBD1 matches 11 bases. This CDR3 is built from 14 residues. J was trimmed by 7 bases and V by 9 bases; bases with no gene match: 7. CDR1 SNHLY and CDR2 FYNNEI come from the germline V gene.